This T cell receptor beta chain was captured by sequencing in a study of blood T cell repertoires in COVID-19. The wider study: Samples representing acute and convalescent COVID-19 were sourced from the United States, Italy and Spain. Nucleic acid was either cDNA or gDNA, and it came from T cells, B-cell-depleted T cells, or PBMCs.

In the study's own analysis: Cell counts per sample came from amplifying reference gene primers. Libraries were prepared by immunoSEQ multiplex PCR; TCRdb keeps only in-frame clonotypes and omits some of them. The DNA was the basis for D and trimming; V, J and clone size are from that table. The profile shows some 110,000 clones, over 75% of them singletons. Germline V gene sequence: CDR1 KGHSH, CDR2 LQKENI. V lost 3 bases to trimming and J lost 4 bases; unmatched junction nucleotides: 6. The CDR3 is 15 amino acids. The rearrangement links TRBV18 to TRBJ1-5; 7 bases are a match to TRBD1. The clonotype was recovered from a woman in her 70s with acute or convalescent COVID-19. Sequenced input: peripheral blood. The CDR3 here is CASSPPGQVNQPQHF. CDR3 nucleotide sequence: TGTGCCAGCTCACCTCCAGGACAGGTTAATCAGCCCCAGCATTTT.